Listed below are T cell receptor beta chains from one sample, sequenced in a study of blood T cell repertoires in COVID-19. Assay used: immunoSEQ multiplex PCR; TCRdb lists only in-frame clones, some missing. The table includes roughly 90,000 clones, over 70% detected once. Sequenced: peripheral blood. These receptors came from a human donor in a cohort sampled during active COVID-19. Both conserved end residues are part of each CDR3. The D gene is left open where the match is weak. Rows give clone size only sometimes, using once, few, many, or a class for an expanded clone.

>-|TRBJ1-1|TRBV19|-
TGTGCCAGTAGTGTCACGCCCGAGGTAATTGACACTGAAGCTTTCTTT
CASSVTPEVIDTEAFF
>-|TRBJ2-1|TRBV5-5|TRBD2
TGTGCCAGCAGCCCCCCCACAACTAGCGGGAGCGGAAATGAGCAGTTCTTC
CASSPPTTSGSGNEQFF
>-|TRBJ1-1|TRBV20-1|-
TGCAGGGGCGCGACCAACACTGAAGCTTTCTTT
CRGATNTEAFF
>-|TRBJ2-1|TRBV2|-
TGTGCCAGCACCCCAGTCCTCTCAGGATCCTTATACAATGAGCAGTTCTTC
CASTPVLSGSLYNEQFF
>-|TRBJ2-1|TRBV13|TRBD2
TGTGCCAGCAGCTCCCGACTAGCGGGAGTAGGAGATGAGCAGTTCTTC
CASSSRLAGVGDEQFF
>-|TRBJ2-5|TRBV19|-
TGTGCCAGTAGTCAACAGAAAGAGACCCAGTACTTC
CASSQQKETQYF
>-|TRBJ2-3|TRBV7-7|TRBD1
TGTGCTAGCAGCCCAGGCCCGGGACAGGGAAGGACAGATACGCAGTATTTT
CASSPGPGQGRTDTQYF
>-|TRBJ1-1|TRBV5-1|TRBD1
TGCGCCAGCAGCCTCGGGACAGGGTTCATGAACACTGAAGCTTTCTTT
CASSLGTGFMNTEAFF
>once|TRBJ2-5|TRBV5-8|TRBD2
TGTGCCAGCAGCTTGGAAGCATGGGAGGGAGGGCCCGGAGGGACCCAGTACTTC
CASSLEAWEGGPGGTQYF
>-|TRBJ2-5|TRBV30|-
TGTGCCTGGAAGGGAGCGGGCCAAGAGACCCAGTACTTC
CAWKGAGQETQYF
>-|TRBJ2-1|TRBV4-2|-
TGTGCCAGCAGCCAAGATCTGAGTATACAAGACTATGAGCAGTTCTTC
CASSQDLSIQDYEQFF
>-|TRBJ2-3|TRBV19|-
TGTGCCAGTATGGGTCGGGGCACAGATACGCAGTATTTT
CASMGRGTDTQYF
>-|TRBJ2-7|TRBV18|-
TGTGCCAGCTCACCTACACAGGGTCACGAGCAGTACTTC
CASSPTQGHEQYF
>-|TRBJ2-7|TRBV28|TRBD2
TGTGCCAGCAGTGTAGCGGGGACTACCTACGAGCAGTACTTC
CASSVAGTTYEQYF